The T cell receptor beta chain described here comes from a study of T cell repertoires in cytomegalovirus infection. This clonotype was observed a few times. The target antigen is unknown. TCRdb used MiXCR to reprocess the reads, holding one entry per CDR3 protein. The data show about 150,000 distinct CDR3 sequences, more than 30% seen once. This specimen was CD8+ T cells from cultured PBMCs, taken from culture after CMV antigen stimulation. This clonotype was obtained from a human donor in good health (CMV status not recorded). Some clones in this sample may be carry-over from other donors' samples.

The CDR3 reads CSAMGADSQKTSSPLHF. The CDR3 DNA sequence: TGCAGTGCTATGGGGGCCGACAGTCAAAAAACCAGTTCACCCCTCCACTTT. This chain joins TRBV20-1 and TRBJ1-6; TRBD1 is a possible D gene (6 bases). The CDR3 has 17 amino acids. V lost 4 bases and J 9 bases, leaving 25 bases between the germline ends. Germline CDR1 is DFQATT and CDR2 is SNEGSKA (reference sequence).